The 14 T cell receptor beta chains presented below share a single source sample, sequenced in a study of CD8+ T cells in alopecia areata. RNA was isolated and reverse transcribed to cDNA, the sequencing template. The method was immunoSEQ multiplex PCR; TCRdb's version includes in-frame clones alone and lacks a portion of them. Here the sample spans approximately 90,000 clones, approximately 70% being singletons. Treatment specified: oral pan-JAK inhibitor, 5-10 mg twice daily. This material consisted of CD8+ T cells sorted from blood, taken at week 44, from a patient treated with tofacitinib. The source is a human donor with alopecia areata.

This sequence joins TRBV19 and TRBJ2-1, with TRBD2 matching over 10 bases. Trimming at V came to 5 bases and at J to 9 bases, leaving 4 bases not matched to a gene. Per the germline V gene, CDR1 is LNHDA and CDR2 is SQIVND (reference sequence). The CDR3 contains 13 residues. CDR3 in DNA: TGTGCCAGTAGTCCGGGACTAGCGTCTGAGCAGTTCTTC. Protein product: CASSPGLASEQFF.

The chain recombines TRBV5-1 with TRBJ2-1; 10 bases map to TRBD2. Germline V lookup: CDR1 SGHRS, CDR2 YFSETQ. V was pared by 0 bases and J by 5 bases, with 14 bases of the junction left unmatched. CDR3 length: 19 residues. The CDR3 bases are TGCGCCAGCAGCTTGGGTGTAAGCTTAGCGGGGGGCCTGCACAATGAGCAGTTCTTC. Translating it yields CASSLGVSLAGGLHNEQFF. Together with reference TRBV5-1 and TRBJ2-1, the CDR3 gives the full variable domain: KAGVTQTPRYLIKTRGQQVTLSCSPISGHRSVSWYQQTPGQGLQFLFEYFSETQRNKGNFPGRFSGRQFSNSRSEMNVSTLELGDSALYLCASSLGVSLAGGLHNEQFFGPGTRLTVL.

The J gene is TRBJ2-1, the V gene TRBV5-1; 13 positions agree with TRBD2. This CDR3 has 17 residues. With V trimmed by 3 bases and J by 2 bases, 5 bases remained unmatched. The germline V gene encodes CDR1 SGHRS and CDR2 YFSETQ. The CDR3 nucleotides are TGCGCCAGCAGCTCCCGACTAGCGGGGGGCACCTACAATGAGCAGTTCTTC. It encodes CASSSRLAGGTYNEQFF.

The genes are TRBV5-1 and TRBJ2-3; no firm D call. CDR1 SGHRS and CDR2 YFSETQ come from the germline V gene. The V end was cut by 0 bases, the J end by 2 bases, with 10 bases between. The CDR3 spans 15 residues. The CDR3: CASSLAGRYTDTQYF. The CDR3 coding sequence is TGCGCCAGCAGCTTGGCGGGCCGCTACACAGATACGCAGTATTTT.

Only a few counts were recorded for this clone. This chain connects TRBV29-1 to TRBJ2-7; D call uncertain. Between the trimmed V and J ends, which lost 7 bases and 4 bases, there was a span of 11 bases. CDR1 is SQVTM and CDR2 is ANQGSEA in the germline V gene. The CDR3 loop spans 11 amino acids. CDR3 DNA sequence: TGCAGCGCCACCAAAAATTACGAGCAGTACTTC. Translated, it gives CSATKNYEQYF.

This clone came up once. The chain links TRBV19 to TRBJ1-1; D perhaps matches TRBD1 (5 bases). Germline CDR1 and CDR2: LNHDA and SQIVND (reference sequence). Trimming removed 3 bases from V and 0 bases from J, with 11 bases in between. The CDR3 is made up of 15 amino acids. CDR3 protein: CASSISGAMNTEAFF. CDR3 coding DNA: TGTGCCAGTAGTATTTCTGGGGCTATGAACACTGAAGCTTTCTTT.

In regard to this clone: This CDR3 is also generated by other DNA sequences in the sample. The chain is built from TRBV9 and TRBJ2-7; TRBD1 matches 7 bases. Per germline, CDR1 SGDLS and CDR2 YYNGEE. CDR3 length: 14 residues. V shed 0 bases, J shed 2 bases, and the junction held 2 bases outside the gene matches. CDR3 sequence: CASSVGDRAYEQYF. In DNA, the CDR3 is TGTGCCAGCAGCGTAGGAGACAGGGCCTACGAGCAGTACTTC.

V usage is TRBV4-3 and J usage is TRBJ2-1, with 8 bases fitting TRBD1. The CDR3 is 13 residues long. Germline-derived CDR1 and CDR2 are LGHNA and YSLEER. V lost 2 bases, J lost 7 bases, and 1 base stayed unmatched. The CDR3 DNA reads as TGCGCCAGCAGCCAACACAGGGGGAATGAGCAGTTCTTC. Amino acids: CASSQHRGNEQFF.

The rearrangement uses TRBV11-2 and TRBJ1-5; D is perhaps TRBD1 (5 bases). Germline CDR1 is SGHAT and CDR2 is FQNNGV. V was shortened by 1 base and J by 6 bases, with 13 bases between the two germline ends. This CDR3 comprises 15 residues. The CDR3 bases are TGTGCCAGCAGCTTAGGGAGGGGTGGTGTTCAGCCCCAGCATTTT. This codes for CASSLGRGGVQPQHF. The full variable domain, completed using reference TRBV11-2 and TRBJ1-5, is EAGVAQSPRYKIIEKRQSVAFWCNPISGHATLYWYQQILGQGPKLLIQFQNNGVVDDSQLPKDRFSAERLKGVDSTLKIQPAKLEDSAVYLCASSLGRGGVQPQHFGDGTRLSIL.

Only a few counts were recorded for this clone. The chain employs TRBV27 and TRBJ1-6; no clear D. CDR3 size: 19 residues. From germline, CDR1 is MNHEY and CDR2 SMNVEV (reference sequence). The V and J ends lost 7 bases and 3 bases respectively, with 25 bases between them. CDR3 protein: CASIPCEAPDRFYNSPLHF. The CDR3 coding sequence is TGTGCCAGCATTCCGTGTGAAGCCCCCGACCGGTTCTATAATTCACCCCTCCACTTT.

This clone has only one observation. The chain carries TRBV13 and TRBJ1-1; D gene uncertain. The CDR3 spans 16 residues. The V gene's germline CDR1 is PRHDT and CDR2 FYEKMQ (reference sequence). V dropped 3 bases and J dropped 2 bases, with 16 bases sitting between them. The CDR3 spells CASSLAEGRINTEAFF. As DNA, the CDR3 is TGTGCCAGCAGCTTGGCTGAGGGCAGAATTAACACTGAAGCTTTCTTT.

This clone was detected many times. This chain uses TRBV19 with TRBJ1-5, with TRBD1 matching over 7 bases. After removal of 7 bases from V and 6 bases from J, the junction contained 6 bases not matched to a gene. This CDR3 region has 13 residues. Per germline, CDR1 LNHDA and CDR2 SQIVND (reference sequence). The CDR3 loop reads CASTPGGVQPQHF. In nucleotides, the CDR3 is TGTGCCAGTACCCCAGGGGGGGTTCAGCCCCAGCATTTT.

V is TRBV11-1 and J is TRBJ1-1; D is possibly TRBD1 (6 bases). Germline-derived CDR1 and CDR2 are SGHAT and FQDESV (reference sequence). V was pared by 2 bases and J by 0 bases, with 16 bases between. The CDR3 runs to 17 residues. The DNA of the CDR3 is TGTGCCAGCAGCTTACGAGGGGCGGGGACAATGAACACTGAAGCTTTCTTT. This sequence encodes CASSLRGAGTMNTEAFF.

The CDR3 loop reads CASSVGRQGVGGELFF. DNA of the CDR3: TGTGCCAGCAGCGTAGGGCGACAGGGCGTCGGCGGGGAGCTGTTTTTT. This chain joins TRBV9 and TRBJ2-2, with 7 bases lining up with TRBD1. From germline, CDR1 is SGDLS and CDR2 YYNGEE. The CDR3 runs 16 residues. V gave up 0 bases and J gave up 7 bases; unmatched junction bases: 9.